The subject of this entry is one T cell receptor beta chain. Its specificity is unknown. The germline V gene encodes CDR1 MDHEN and CDR2 SYDVKM. The CDR3 sequence is 14 residues long. V was shortened by 2 bases and J by 1 base, with 8 bases between the two germline ends. TCRdb fed the reads into MiXCR, producing one record per CDR3 protein. The table shows approximately 390,000 distinct CDR3 sequences, with roughly a third occurring only once. This sample is part of a study of T cell repertoires in cytomegalovirus infection. Background on the study: HLA-B-restricted CMV epitopes that are well studied, plus recently identified HLA-C-restricted ones, were used by the study. Indications came from public TCR beta signatures; they pointed to CMV infection and to a matching HLA type.

Sample: cultured PBMCs, taken from culture after CMV antigen stimulation. V usage is TRBV28 and J usage is TRBJ2-5; D may be TRBD1 (5 bases). The sequence was obtained from a human donor in good health (CMV status not recorded). Some clones in this sample may be carry-over from other donors' samples. CDR3 residues: CASSLIRGQETQYF. CDR3 coding DNA: TGTGCCAGCAGTTTAATAAGGGGCCAAGAGACCCAGTACTTC.